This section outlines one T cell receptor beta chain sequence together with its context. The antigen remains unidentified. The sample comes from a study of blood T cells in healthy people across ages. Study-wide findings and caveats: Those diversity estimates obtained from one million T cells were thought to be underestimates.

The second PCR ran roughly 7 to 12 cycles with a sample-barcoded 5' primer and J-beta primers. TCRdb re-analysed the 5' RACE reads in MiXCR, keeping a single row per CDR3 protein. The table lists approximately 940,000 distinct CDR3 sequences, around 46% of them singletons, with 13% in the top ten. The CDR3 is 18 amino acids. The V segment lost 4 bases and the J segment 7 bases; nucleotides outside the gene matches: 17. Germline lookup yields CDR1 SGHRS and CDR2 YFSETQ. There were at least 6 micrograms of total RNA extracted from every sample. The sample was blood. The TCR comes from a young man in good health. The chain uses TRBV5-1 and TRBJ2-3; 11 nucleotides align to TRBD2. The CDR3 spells CASSLSPGTSGQGNTQYF. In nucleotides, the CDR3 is TGCGCCAGCAGCCTGAGCCCCGGGACTAGCGGTCAAGGGAATACGCAGTATTTT.